This T cell receptor beta chain came from a study of molecular identifiers for immune sequencing clone quantification. For bulk TCR libraries, previously described methods and listed TCR primers were used. MiXCR, run by TCRdb on the PCR reads, gives a single entry per CDR3 protein. Found here are about 68,000 distinct CDR3 sequences, about a sixth of them singletons; the top ten hold over 1.3%. Germline V gene data show CDR1 as SNHLY and CDR2 as FYNNEI. This CDR3 is 11 amino acids long. V was shortened by 2 bases and J by 5 bases, with 3 bases between the two germline ends. This clonotype came up many times. Sorted cell numbers of about 19,000 to 1,000,000, with 10%, 30% or 50% RNA, served as input for naive CD8 libraries. As CD8+CD4-CCR7+CD45RA+ cells, naive CD8 T cells were sorted.

This clonotype was sampled from a human donor in good health. Some libraries in this study had Jurkat cell RNA spiked in. The chain carries TRBV2 and TRBJ1-2; D is unclear. The specimen was naive CD8+ T cells from blood, with Jurkat cell RNA spiked in. Subset of the sample: FACS-sorted CD8+CD4-CCR7+CD45RA+ naive T cells. This CDR3 reads CASSESYGYTF. DNA of the CDR3: TGTGCCAGCAGTGAATCTTATGGCTACACCTTC.